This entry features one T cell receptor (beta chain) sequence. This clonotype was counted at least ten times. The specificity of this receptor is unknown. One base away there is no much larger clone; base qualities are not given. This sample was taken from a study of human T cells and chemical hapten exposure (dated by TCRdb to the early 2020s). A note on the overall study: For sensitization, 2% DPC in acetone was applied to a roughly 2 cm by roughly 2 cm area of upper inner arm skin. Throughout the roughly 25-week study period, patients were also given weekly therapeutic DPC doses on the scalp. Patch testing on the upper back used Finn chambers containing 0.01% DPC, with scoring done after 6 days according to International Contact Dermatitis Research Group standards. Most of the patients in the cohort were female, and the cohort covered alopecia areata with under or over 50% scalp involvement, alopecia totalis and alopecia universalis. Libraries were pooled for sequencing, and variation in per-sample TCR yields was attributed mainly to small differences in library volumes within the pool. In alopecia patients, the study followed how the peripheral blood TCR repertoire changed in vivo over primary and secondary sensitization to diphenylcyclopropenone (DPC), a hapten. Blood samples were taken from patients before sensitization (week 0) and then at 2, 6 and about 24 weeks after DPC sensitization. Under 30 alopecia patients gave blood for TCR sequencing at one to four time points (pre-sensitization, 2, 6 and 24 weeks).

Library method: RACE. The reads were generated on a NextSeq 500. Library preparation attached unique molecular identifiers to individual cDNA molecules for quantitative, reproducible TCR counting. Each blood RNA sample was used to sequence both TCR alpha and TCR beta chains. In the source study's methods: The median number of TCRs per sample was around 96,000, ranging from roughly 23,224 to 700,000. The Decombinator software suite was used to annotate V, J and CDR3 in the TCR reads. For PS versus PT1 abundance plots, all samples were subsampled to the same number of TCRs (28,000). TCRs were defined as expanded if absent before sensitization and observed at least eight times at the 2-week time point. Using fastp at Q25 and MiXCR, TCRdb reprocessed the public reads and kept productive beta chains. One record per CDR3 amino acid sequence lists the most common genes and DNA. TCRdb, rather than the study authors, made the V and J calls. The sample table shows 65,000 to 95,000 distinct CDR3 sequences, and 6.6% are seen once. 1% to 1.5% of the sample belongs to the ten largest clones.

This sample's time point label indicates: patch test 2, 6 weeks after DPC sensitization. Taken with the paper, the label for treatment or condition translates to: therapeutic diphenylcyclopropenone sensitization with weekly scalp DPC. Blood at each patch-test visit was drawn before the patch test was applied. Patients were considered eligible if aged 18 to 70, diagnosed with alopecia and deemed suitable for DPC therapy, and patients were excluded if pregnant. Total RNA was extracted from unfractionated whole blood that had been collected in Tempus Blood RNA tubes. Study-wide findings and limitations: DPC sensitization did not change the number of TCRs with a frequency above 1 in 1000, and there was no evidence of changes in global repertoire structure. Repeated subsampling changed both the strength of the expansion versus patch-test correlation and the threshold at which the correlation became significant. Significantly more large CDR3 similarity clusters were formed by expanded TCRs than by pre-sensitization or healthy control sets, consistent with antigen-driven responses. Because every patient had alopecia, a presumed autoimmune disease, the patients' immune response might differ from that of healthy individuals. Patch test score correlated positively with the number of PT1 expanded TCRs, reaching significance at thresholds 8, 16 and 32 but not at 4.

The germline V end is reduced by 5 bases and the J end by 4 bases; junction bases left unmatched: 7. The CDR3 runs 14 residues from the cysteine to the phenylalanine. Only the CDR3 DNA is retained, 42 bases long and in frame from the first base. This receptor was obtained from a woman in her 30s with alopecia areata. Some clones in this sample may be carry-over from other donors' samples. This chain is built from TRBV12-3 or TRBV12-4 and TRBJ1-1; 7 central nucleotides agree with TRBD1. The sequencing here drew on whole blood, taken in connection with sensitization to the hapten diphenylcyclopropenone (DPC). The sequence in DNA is TGTGCCAGCAGTCCCAGGGGGTCATTCACTGAAGCTTTCTTT. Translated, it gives CASSPRGSFTEAFF.